The 29 T cell receptor beta chains in this list originate from one sample, sequenced in a study of cytomegalovirus exposure and HLA in healthy donors. Both 60 Vbeta primers and 13 Jbeta primers went into the PCR. The data were produced by immunoSEQ multiplex PCR, yet TCRdb's version contains in-frame clones alone and is incomplete. The sample records about 85,000 clones, about 80% being singletons. Sequencing was performed on PBMCs. The receptors originated from a man between 45 and 60 years old in good health and CMV-seropositive.

The V gene is TRBV7-2, the J gene TRBJ2-7; 11 positions match TRBD2. Germline assignment: CDR1 SGHTA and CDR2 FQGNSA. This CDR3 is built from 17 residues. V lost 1 base to trimming and J lost 3 bases; unmatched junction nucleotides: 8. The DNA of the CDR3 is TGTGCCAGCAGCTTAGGGCTAGCGGGAGGAGGGGTCTACGAGCAGTACTTC. Amino acids: CASSLGLAGGGVYEQYF.

V usage is TRBV9 and J usage is TRBJ2-7; 10 bases are shared with TRBD2. Germline V CDR1 and CDR2: SGDLS, YYNGEE. The CDR3 runs 16 residues. The V and J ends lost 4 bases and 3 bases, in that order; junction bases with no gene match: 10. The CDR3 is CASSPGRTSGLYEQYF. CDR3 in DNA: TGTGCCAGCAGCCCCGGACGGACTAGCGGTCTCTACGAGCAGTACTTC.

The chain couples TRBV27 to TRBJ2-7, with TRBD1 as a possible D gene (5 bases). The germline V and J ends were trimmed by 3 bases and 2 bases, with 11 bases remaining between them. The CDR3 consists of 14 residues. Germline V gives CDR1 MNHEY, CDR2 SMNVEV (reference sequence). The CDR3 sequence: CASSFAWGPYEQYF. The CDR3 DNA reads TGTGCCAGCAGTTTTGCGTGGGGCCCCTACGAGCAGTACTTC.

This clone was detected only a few times. V gene TRBV7-6 combines with J gene TRBJ2-1; a possible D gene is TRBD2 (6 bases). Between the trimmed V and J ends, which lost 1 base and 4 bases, there was a span of 14 bases. The CDR3 sequence is 16 residues long. Germline CDR1 reads SGHVS; CDR2 reads FNYEAQ. The CDR3 here is CASSLGASEYYNEQFF. The CDR3 DNA reads TGTGCCAGCAGCTTAGGGGCTAGCGAATATTACAATGAGCAGTTCTTC.

In DNA form, the CDR3 reads TGTGCCAGCTCACCGGGAGCGGAGGTCACAGATACGCAGTATTTT. It encodes CASSPGAEVTDTQYF. The chain carries TRBV18 and TRBJ2-3; possible D gene TRBD2, 5 bases. The length of the CDR3 is 15 residues. CDR1 is KGHSH and CDR2 is LQKENI in the germline V gene. V was cut by 3 bases and J by 2 bases, with 12 bases left in between. Full variable domain (remainder filled in from reference TRBV18 and TRBJ2-3): NAGVMQNPRHLVRRRGQEARLRCSPMKGHSHVYWYRQLPEEGLKFMVYLQKENIIDESGMPKERFSAEFPKEGPSILRIQQVVRGDSAAYFCASSPGAEVTDTQYFGPGTRLTVL.

The chain has TRBV7-2 and TRBJ2-5; D is ambiguous. V gave up 4 bases and J gave up 4 bases, with 10 bases separating them. CDR1 is SGHTA, CDR2 FQGNSA, per germline. The CDR3 covers 13 residues. CDR3 sequence: CASSSAVLETQYF. The DNA for the CDR3 is TGTGCCAGCAGCTCCGCGGTGTTAGAGACCCAGTACTTC.

V usage is TRBV10-3 and J usage is TRBJ2-1, with 9 nucleotides matching TRBD1. The germline V gene encodes CDR1 ENHRY and CDR2 SYGVKD. CDR3 size: 13 residues. Trimming removed 6 bases from V and 9 bases from J; junction bases left unmatched: 6. CDR3 nucleotide sequence: TGTGCCATCAGGGGGACAGGGCAGGTTGAGCAGTTCTTC. Its translation: CAIRGTGQVEQFF.

This clone was seen only once. The J gene is TRBJ2-7, the V gene TRBV27, with TRBD2 matching 10 bases. Trimming removed 5 bases from V and 7 bases from J; junction bases left unmatched: 11. Germline CDR1 is MNHEY and CDR2 is SMNVEV (reference sequence). The CDR3 runs 15 residues. This chain's CDR3 is CASSTKREGAREQYF. In DNA, the CDR3 is TGTGCCAGCAGTACTAAGCGGGAGGGGGCCCGGGAGCAGTACTTC.

The rearrangement joins TRBV6-5 to TRBJ1-2; D may be TRBD1 (5 bases). V lost 6 bases to trimming and J lost 8 bases, with 13 bases between them. Germline V gene lookup returns CDR1 MNHEY and CDR2 SVGAGI. The CDR3 runs to 12 residues. CDR3 sequence (DNA): TGTGCCAGCAGGGCGGCAGGGATCGGCTACACCTTC. Its protein product is CASRAAGIGYTF.

The chain combines TRBV2 with TRBJ2-6; D is unclear. The CDR3 extends over 15 amino acids. The V gene lost 0 bases and the J gene lost 0 bases, with 3 bases spanning the gap. The germline CDR1 and CDR2 sequences are SNHLY and FYNNEI. DNA for the CDR3: TGTGCCAGCAGTGAAGCCCGCTCTGGGGCCAACGTCCTGACTTTC. Translated: CASSEARSGANVLTF.

V gene TRBV19 combines with J gene TRBJ2-5, with TRBD1 as a possible D gene (6 bases). The V end lost 5 bases, the J end lost 9 bases, and 19 bases lay between the germline ends. The CDR3 spans 14 residues. Germline V gene lookup returns CDR1 LNHDA and CDR2 SQIVND (reference sequence). CDR3 nucleotides: TGTGCCAGTAGTTCCGTGGGGGCCTCTGAGGCCCAGTACTTC. Residues: CASSSVGASEAQYF.

The chain joins TRBV5-1 to TRBJ2-3, with D possibly TRBD1 on 6 matching bases. The CDR3 runs 15 residues. V dropped 0 bases and J dropped 1 base, with 9 bases sitting between them. Germline V gene data show CDR1 as SGHRS and CDR2 as YFSETQ. The CDR3 bases are TGCGCCAGCAGCTTGGTGGCAGGGGGCACAGATACGCAGTATTTT. As protein: CASSLVAGGTDTQYF.

CDR3 DNA: TGTGCCAGCGGCGGGGTCCACAGGGGTCTGGATACGCAGTATTTT. Translation gives CASGGVHRGLDTQYF. J is TRBJ2-3 and V is TRBV5-8, with D possibly TRBD1 on 7 matching bases. V lost 7 bases, J lost 6 bases, and 21 bases lay in between. CDR1 is SGHTS and CDR2 is YDEGEE in the germline V gene. This CDR3 region has 15 residues.

V and J are TRBV6-5 and TRBJ1-2; TRBD1 aligns across 9 bases. Unmatched junction bases numbered 15, after V lost 6 bases and J lost 10 bases. Looked up from germline, CDR1 is MNHEY and CDR2 is SVGAGI. This CDR3 comprises 15 residues. CDR3 residues: CASSSRSGQGAAYTF. DNA for the CDR3: TGTGCCAGCAGCTCACGCTCGGGACAGGGTGCGGCCTACACCTTC.

The J gene is TRBJ1-6, the V gene TRBV5-6, with D hard to call. Germline assignment: CDR1 SGHDT and CDR2 YYEEEE. V lost 0 bases and J lost 7, with 5 bases in between. This CDR3 region has 13 residues. CDR3 sequence reads: CASSLVRNSPLHF. Here the CDR3 DNA reads TGTGCCAGCAGCTTGGTCAGGAATTCACCCCTCCACTTT.

This clone is a singleton in its sample. This sequence joins TRBV2 and TRBJ1-2; a weak D match, TRBD1 (6 bases). Between the trimmed V and J ends, which lost 8 bases and 2 bases, there was a span of 9 bases. The CDR3 sequence is 12 residues long. CDR1 SNHLY and CDR2 FYNNEI come from the germline V gene. CDR3 protein: CASPGGNYGYTF. CDR3 DNA: TGTGCCAGCCCGGGGGGCAACTATGGCTACACCTTC.

The genes are TRBV18 and TRBJ2-7, with 7 nucleotides matching TRBD2. With 2 bases clipped from V and 5 bases from J, the junction kept 6 bases outside the gene matches. CDR1 is KGHSH, CDR2 LQKENI, per germline. This CDR3 has 14 residues. In DNA form, the CDR3 reads TGTGCCAGCTCACCATCGGGGAGGGCCCACGAGCAGTACTTC. Translation gives CASSPSGRAHEQYF. Combining the CDR3 with reference TRBV18 and TRBJ2-7 gives the whole variable domain NAGVMQNPRHLVRRRGQEARLRCSPMKGHSHVYWYRQLPEEGLKFMVYLQKENIIDESGMPKERFSAEFPKEGPSILRIQQVVRGDSAAYFCASSPSGRAHEQYFGPGTRLTVT.

This chain connects TRBV5-4 to TRBJ1-2; 8 nucleotides line up with TRBD1. The trim removed 0 bases at V and 5 bases at J, leaving 15 bases unmatched. The CDR3 is 18 residues long. Germline CDR1 reads SGHNT; CDR2 reads YYREEE (reference sequence). The CDR3 is CASSLAGGMGSGGYGYTF. DNA of the CDR3: TGTGCCAGCAGCTTGGCAGGGGGCATGGGTTCCGGGGGTTATGGCTACACCTTC.

The chain uses TRBV9 and TRBJ2-1; 10 nucleotides agree with TRBD2. CDR1 is SGDLS and CDR2 is YYNGEE in the germline V gene. After removal of 4 bases from V and 0 bases from J, the junction contained 1 base not matched to a gene. This CDR3 has 15 residues. CDR3 amino acids: CASSPSGSSYNEQFF. CDR3 DNA sequence: TGTGCCAGCAGCCCTAGCGGGAGCTCCTACAATGAGCAGTTCTTC. Full variable domain (outside the CDR3, taken from reference TRBV9 and TRBJ2-1): DSGVTQTPKHLITATGQRVTLRCSPRSGDLSVYWYQQSLDQGLQFLIQYYNGEERAKGNILERFSAQQFPDLHSELNLSSLELGDSALYFCASSPSGSSYNEQFFGPGTRLTVL.

V and J are TRBV5-1 and TRBJ1-5, with D maybe TRBD1 (6 bases). The CDR3 covers 18 residues. V lost 4 bases and J lost 0, with 20 bases in between. The germline CDR1 and CDR2 sequences are SGHRS and YFSETQ. The CDR3 loop reads CASSLIVNRVVSNQPQHF. Here the CDR3 DNA reads TGCGCCAGCAGCCTCATTGTCAACAGGGTCGTTAGCAATCAGCCCCAGCATTTT.

Only a few counts were recorded for this clone. V is TRBV6-4 and J is TRBJ1-5; D ambiguous. V was pared by 3 bases and J by 0 bases, with 6 bases between. The CDR3 extends over 14 amino acids. From germline, CDR1 is MRHNA and CDR2 SNTAGT. CDR3 DNA sequence: TGTGCCAGCAGTGAACAGCATAGCAATCAGCCCCAGCATTTT. Translating gives CASSEQHSNQPQHF.

This clone has just one count. The V call is TRBV2, the J call TRBJ2-5; 8 bases align to TRBD2. The CDR3 runs to 15 residues. The junction had 11 bases not matched to a gene; V was cut back by 6 bases and J by 5 bases. Germline V lookup: CDR1 SNHLY, CDR2 FYNNEI. CDR3 DNA sequence: TGTGCCAGCAGGATCGCCGGGACGGGGGGGGAGACCCAGTACTTC. This encodes CASRIAGTGGETQYF.

This clone was seen once. This chain joins TRBV5-4 and TRBJ2-3; TRBD2 matches at 8 bases. Per germline, CDR1 SGHNT and CDR2 YYREEE (reference sequence). J gave up 8 bases and V 0 bases, and 5 bases lay outside the gene matches. CDR3 length equals 14 residues. CDR3 residues: CASSLAAGEGTQYF. The CDR3 DNA reads TGTGCCAGCAGCTTGGCAGCGGGAGAGGGTACGCAGTATTTT.

This clone was observed a handful of times. This chain uses TRBV18 with TRBJ2-3; 7 bases agree with TRBD2. The CDR3 loop spans 15 amino acids. V gave up 6 bases and J gave up 3 bases; unmatched junction bases: 9. Germline CDR1 reads KGHSH; CDR2 reads LQKENI. CDR3 protein: CASSRAGRVTDTQYF. In DNA, the CDR3 is TGTGCCAGCTCCCGAGCGGGACGAGTAACAGATACGCAGTATTTT. Looking up the rest from reference TRBV18 and TRBJ2-3 gives the full variable domain: NAGVMQNPRHLVRRRGQEARLRCSPMKGHSHVYWYRQLPEEGLKFMVYLQKENIIDESGMPKERFSAEFPKEGPSILRIQQVVRGDSAAYFCASSRAGRVTDTQYFGPGTRLTVL.

This chain links TRBV19 with TRBJ2-2, with 12 positions matching TRBD2. The CDR3 is 17 amino acids. J gave up 5 bases and V 3 bases, and 7 bases lay outside the gene matches. Germline CDR1 reads LNHDA; CDR2 reads SQIVND (reference sequence). The CDR3 sequence: CASSMDLAGGWTGELFF. CDR3 sequence (DNA): TGTGCCAGTAGTATGGATCTAGCGGGAGGGTGGACCGGGGAGCTGTTTTTT. The full variable domain, in which reference TRBV19 and TRBJ2-2 provide the parts outside the CDR3, is DGGITQSPKYLFRKEGQNVTLSCEQNLNHDAMYWYRQDPGQGLRLIYYSQIVNDFQKGDIAEGYSVSREKKESFPLTVTSAQKNPTAFYLCASSMDLAGGWTGELFFGEGSRLTVL.

The chain couples TRBV7-2 to TRBJ2-5, with D tentatively TRBD1 (6 bases). Trimming stripped 3 bases from V and 1 base from J, with 12 bases between. Germline values: CDR1 SGHTA, CDR2 FQGNSA. The CDR3 is made up of 15 amino acids. In nucleotides, the CDR3 is TGTGCCAGCAGCTTTCAGGGGAACCCCCAAGAGACCCAGTACTTC. It codes for CASSFQGNPQETQYF.

The chain joins TRBV7-8 to TRBJ2-1; 12 bases fit TRBD2. The CDR3 consists of 17 residues. Germline lookup yields CDR1 SGHVS and CDR2 FQNEAQ. V shed 3 bases, J shed 6 bases, and the junction held 9 bases outside the gene matches. The DNA of the CDR3 is TGTGCCAGCAGCTTCCTGGCTAGCGGGAGGGGATTCAATGAGCAGTTCTTC. Translated, it gives CASSFLASGRGFNEQFF.

The chain has TRBV7-8 and TRBJ1-4; 9 nucleotides match TRBD1. Germline assignment: CDR1 SGHVS and CDR2 FQNEAQ. The V and J ends lost 4 bases and 4 bases, in that order; junction bases with no gene match: 4. This CDR3 is 15 amino acids long. CDR3 sequence: CASSSGTGNNEKLFF. Written as DNA, the CDR3 is TGTGCCAGCAGCTCCGGGACAGGGAATAATGAAAAACTGTTTTTT.

The rearrangement uses TRBV5-1 and TRBJ2-5; 14 positions agree with TRBD2. The V gene's germline CDR1 is SGHRS and CDR2 YFSETQ. There are 17 residues in the CDR3. V was clipped by 2 bases and J by 5 bases; unmatched bases: 8. The CDR3 bases are TGCGCCAGCAGCTTCCGACTAGCGGGAGGGCAAAGGGAGACCCAGTACTTC. It is translated as CASSFRLAGGQRETQYF.